The clone carrying this T cell receptor (beta chain) was observed a handful of times. The antigen remains unidentified. Germline loops: CDR1 MNHEY, CDR2 SVGAGI. V was clipped by 0 bases and J by 4 bases; unmatched bases: 6. This CDR3 has 16 residues. This sample is drawn from a study of beta chain features in type 1 diabetes. The study, taken as a whole, reports: PCR might favor shorter templates, but any such skew would affect patients and controls equally. Among all four CD4+ subsets, Type 1 diabetes patients had TCRB CDR3s that were moderately but significantly shorter.

Investigators reverse transcribed all isolated RNA, so they sequenced expressed TCRB transcripts. The method was immunoSEQ multiplex PCR; TCRdb's version includes in-frame clones alone and lacks a portion of them. The sample lists around 250,000 clones, around 14% occurring once. The chain links TRBV6-5 to TRBJ2-5, with TRBD1 identical over 9 bases. Material for sequencing was naive CD4+ T cells from blood. This clonotype was sampled from a man aged 25 to 40 with type 1 diabetes. The CDR3 region is CASSYSSGQGLETQYF. The CDR3 nucleotides are TGTGCCAGCAGTTACTCGAGTGGACAGGGGCTAGAGACCCAGTACTTC.